One and the same sample provided the 13 T cell receptor beta chains below, sequenced in a study of blood T cells in healthy people across ages. Primers used in a second PCR of roughly 6 to 11 cycles were a sample-barcoded 5' primer and a J-beta primer mix. TCRdb used MiXCR to reprocess the 5' RACE reads, holding one entry per CDR3 protein. Of around 710,000 distinct CDR3 sequences detected, around 46% appear once; the ten largest clones hold roughly 19%. Sequenced: blood. The receptors derive from a woman aged 60-75 years in good health.

The genes are TRBV24-1 and TRBJ2-3; 7 bases match TRBD1. This CDR3 is 15 amino acids long. Germline V CDR1 and CDR2: KGHDR, SFDVKD. V dropped 4 bases and J dropped 6; count of bases not matched to a gene: 9. This chain's CDR3 is CATSDRDSPMDTQYF. The CDR3 DNA reads TGTGCCACCAGTGACCGGGACAGCCCCATGGATACGCAGTATTTT.

This CDR3 is CATQGDKSNYGYTF. DNA of the CDR3: TGTGCCACCCAGGGGGACAAATCTAACTATGGCTACACCTTC. The chain links TRBV28 to TRBJ1-2; TRBD1 agrees at 7 bases. Trimming took 10 bases from V and 0 from J; bases not matched to a gene: 8. The length of the CDR3 is 14 residues. Germline loops: CDR1 MDHEN, CDR2 SYDVKM.

This clonotype was observed a single time. V usage is TRBV20-1 and J usage is TRBJ2-5, with 11 positions matching TRBD2. The V gene end was trimmed by 1 base and the J gene end by 4 bases; junction bases not matched to a gene: 11. There are 17 residues in the CDR3. Germline values: CDR1 DFQATT, CDR2 SNEGSKA (reference sequence). CDR3 residues: CSARGVAGGRRAETQYF. The CDR3 nucleotides are TGCAGTGCTAGAGGTGTAGCGGGGGGGCGGCGGGCAGAGACCCAGTACTTC.

This clonotype was picked up a small number of times. The chain uses TRBV3-1 and TRBJ2-5, with 13 bases lining up with TRBD2. Germline CDR1 is LGHDT and CDR2 is YNNKEL (reference sequence). This CDR3 region has 16 residues. J gave up 5 bases and V 4 bases, and 7 bases lay outside the gene matches. The DNA of the CDR3 is TGTGCCAGCAGCCGAGCACTAGCGGGAGGGCGGGAGACCCAGTACTTC. This sequence encodes CASSRALAGGRETQYF.

Remarks on this clonotype: A much larger clone is a single base away; this may be a read error. The chain recombines TRBV2 with TRBJ2-1, with 9 bases lining up with TRBD1. Per the germline V gene, CDR1 is SNHLY and CDR2 is FYNNEI. V dropped 5 bases and J dropped 10; count of bases not matched to a gene: 6. The CDR3 consists of 13 residues. CDR3 amino acids: CASSTGGSYEQFF. The CDR3 DNA sequence: TGTGCCAGCAGTACAGGGGGCTCCTACGAGCAGTTCTTC.

V gene TRBV7-9 combines with J gene TRBJ1-1; D gene unclear. The V gene's germline CDR1 is SEHNR and CDR2 FQNEAQ (reference sequence). The CDR3 is 15 residues long. V dropped 5 bases and J dropped 4 bases, with 17 bases sitting between them. The DNA of the CDR3 is TGTGCCAGCAGCCGCCACCTGGGTGGTCGCACTGAAGCTTTCTTT. Protein: CASSRHLGGRTEAFF.

Ten or more counts support this clonotype. The V and J genes are TRBV7-2 and TRBJ2-3; D unresolved. Per germline, CDR1 SGHTA and CDR2 FQGNSA. CDR3 length: 11 amino acids. The ends were cut back, 2 bases at V and 6 bases at J, with 3 bases in the middle. The CDR3 region has the DNA TGTGCCAGCAGCTTACGGGATACGCAGTATTTT. Its protein product is CASSLRDTQYF. The complete variable domain, with remaining parts taken from reference TRBV7-2 and TRBJ2-3, reads GAGVSQSPSNKVTEKGKDVELRCDPISGHTALYWYRQSLGQGLEFLIYFQGNSAPDKSGLPSDRFSAERTGGSVSTLTIQRTQQEDSAVYLCASSLRDTQYFGPGTRLTVL.

J is TRBJ2-5 and V is TRBV7-9; possibly TRBD1 for D (6 bases). The ends were cut back, 7 bases at V and 4 bases at J, with 19 bases in the middle. This CDR3 contains 15 residues. The germline gives CDR1 SEHNR, CDR2 FQNEAQ (reference sequence). This chain's CDR3 is CASNFRGGGRETQYF. The CDR3 nucleotides are TGTGCCAGCAACTTCCGTGGGGGCGGTAGAGAGACCCAGTACTTC.

The chain joins TRBV4-2 to TRBJ2-7, with 8 bases that match TRBD2. The CDR3 is 17 residues long. J lost 4 bases, V lost 1 base, and 12 bases had no gene match. The germline CDR1 and CDR2 sequences are LGHNA and YNFKEQ. CDR3 nucleotide sequence: TGTGCCAGCAGCCAAGGTGCCCCGGGAGGGCCAGGGTACGAGCAGTACTTC. Protein product: CASSQGAPGGPGYEQYF.

This sequence joins TRBV7-2 and TRBJ2-7; TRBD2 agrees at 8 bases. The ends lost 9 bases at V and 4 bases at J; junction bases unmatched: 11. Germline assignment: CDR1 SGHTA and CDR2 FQGNSA. The CDR3 has 14 amino acids. The CDR3: CASSQAGLAYEQYF. In DNA, the CDR3 is TGTGCCAGTAGCCAAGCAGGACTAGCTTACGAGCAGTACTTC.

The chain has TRBV6-2 or TRBV6-3 and TRBJ2-7; unclear D gene. The V gene's germline CDR1 is MNHEY and CDR2 SVGEGT. V lost 4 bases, J lost 2 bases, and 6 bases lay in between. The CDR3 loop spans 12 amino acids. The CDR3 loop reads CASSSLAYEQYF. In nucleotides, the CDR3 is TGTGCCAGCAGTTCCCTGGCCTACGAGCAGTACTTC.

This clonotype was seen many times. V is TRBV12-3 or TRBV12-4 and J is TRBJ2-7, with TRBD2 matching 7 bases. Trimming cost V 5 bases and J 2 bases; bases outside gene matches: 6. This CDR3 contains 14 residues. CDR3 loop: CASSRSGTPYEQYF. The CDR3 DNA reads as TGTGCCAGCAGTCGAAGCGGGACCCCCTACGAGCAGTACTTC.

V gene TRBV25-1 combines with J gene TRBJ2-6, with 8 bases lining up with TRBD1. V shed 5 bases, J shed 1 base, and the junction held 4 bases outside the gene matches. The CDR3 length is 16 residues. Germline values: CDR1 MGHDK, CDR2 SYGVNS. CDR3 nucleotides: TGTGCCAGCAGTCGTCGACAGGGGTCTGGGGCCAACGTCCTGACTTTC. It translates to CASSRRQGSGANVLTF.